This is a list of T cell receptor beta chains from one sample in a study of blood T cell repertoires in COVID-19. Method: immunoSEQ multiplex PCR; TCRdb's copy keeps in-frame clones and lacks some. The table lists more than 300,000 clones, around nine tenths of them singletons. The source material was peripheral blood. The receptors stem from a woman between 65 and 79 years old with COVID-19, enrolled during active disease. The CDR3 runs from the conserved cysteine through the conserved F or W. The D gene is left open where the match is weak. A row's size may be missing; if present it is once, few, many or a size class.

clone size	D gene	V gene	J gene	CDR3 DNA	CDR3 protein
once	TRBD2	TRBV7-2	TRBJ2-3	TGTGCCAGCAGCTTTATCGGGGGGGCCCCCGATACGCAGTATTTT	CASSFIGGAPDTQYF
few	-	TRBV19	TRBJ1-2	TGTGCCAGTAGTGTGGCCCCGGTGGGGGCCGGCTACACCTTC	CASSVAPVGAGYTF
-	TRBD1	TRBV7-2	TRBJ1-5	TGTGCCAGCAGCTTGCAACCGGGACAGAATCAGCCCCAGCATTTT	CASSLQPGQNQPQHF
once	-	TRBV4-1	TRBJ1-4	TGCGCCAGCAGCCAAGAGCCCCGGGGATATAATGAAAAACTGTTTTTT	CASSQEPRGYNEKLFF
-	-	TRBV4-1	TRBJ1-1	TGCGCCAGCAGCCCCTTGGCAGGATTTAACACTGAAGCTTTCTTT	CASSPLAGFNTEAFF
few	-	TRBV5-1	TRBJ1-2	TGCGCCAGCAGCAGGCCGGGACTGAGCTATGGCTACACCTTC	CASSRPGLSYGYTF
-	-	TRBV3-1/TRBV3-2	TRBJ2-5	TGTGCCAGCAGCCCAAGGAGGGGCCAAGAGACCCAGTACTTC	CASSPRRGQETQYF
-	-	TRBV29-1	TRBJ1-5	TGCAGCGTTGACGGTGGCGGGGGCAATCAGCCCCAGCATTTT	CSVDGGGGNQPQHF
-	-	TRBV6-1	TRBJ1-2	TGTGCCAGCAGTGAAACAGGGAACTATGGCTACACCTTC	CASSETGNYGYTF
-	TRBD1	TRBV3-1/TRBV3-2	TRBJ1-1	TGTGCCAGCAGCCAAGATGACAGGGGCCTCATGAACACTGAAGCTTTCTTT	CASSQDDRGLMNTEAFF
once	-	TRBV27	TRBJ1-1	TGTGCCAGCAGTTTTGGGAGGGGAGACACTGAAGCTTTCTTT	CASSFGRGDTEAFF
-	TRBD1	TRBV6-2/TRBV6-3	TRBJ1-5	TGTGCCAGCAGTTACATACCTAACAGGGGAGGCAATCAGCCCCAGCATTTT	CASSYIPNRGGNQPQHF
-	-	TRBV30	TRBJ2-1	TGTGCCTGGACAGGGTTCAATGAGCAGTTCTTC	CAWTGFNEQFF
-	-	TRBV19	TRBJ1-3	TGTGCCATGGCGGGAGACGGCAGCTCTGGAAACACCATATATTTT	CAMAGDGSSGNTIYF
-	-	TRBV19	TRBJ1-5	TGTGCCAGTAGTTCACCACGTACAGGGTATCAGCCCCAGCATTTT	CASSSPRTGYQPQHF
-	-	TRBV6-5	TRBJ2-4	TGTGCCAGCAGTTCCGGCAGGGGGGTCGCCAAAAACATTCAGTACTTC	CASSSGRGVAKNIQYF
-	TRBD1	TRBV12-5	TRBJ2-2	TGTGCTAGTGCTACCGGACAGGGGGACACCGGGGAGCTGTTTTTT	CASATGQGDTGELFF
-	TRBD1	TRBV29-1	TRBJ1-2	TGCAGTGTGACAGGGGGCGAGGTTGGCTACACCTTC	CSVTGGEVGYTF
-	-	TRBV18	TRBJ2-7	TGTGCCAGCTCTCTTGACCGGGTCCAAGCCGAGCAGTACTTC	CASSLDRVQAEQYF
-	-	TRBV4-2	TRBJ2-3	TGTGCCACCGCGGGAACCACAGATACGCAGTATTTT	CATAGTTDTQYF
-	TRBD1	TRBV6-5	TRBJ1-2	TGTGCCGGCGCACAGGGGGCACAGGGCTATGGCTACACCTTC	CAGAQGAQGYGYTF
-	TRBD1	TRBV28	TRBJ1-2	TGTGCCAGCAGTCCTCCCGGGACAGGGTACTATGGCTACACCTTC	CASSPPGTGYYGYTF
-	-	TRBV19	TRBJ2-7	TGTGCCAGTAGTATCCAGGGGGGATACGAGCAGTACTTC	CASSIQGGYEQYF
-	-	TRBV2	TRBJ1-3	TGTGCCAGCGTCCAGGGTCCACTCTCTGGAAACACCATATATTTT	CASVQGPLSGNTIYF
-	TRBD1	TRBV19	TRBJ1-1	TGTGCCAGTACCGACGGTGGGCAGGGGGACACTGAAGCTTTCTTT	CASTDGGQGDTEAFF
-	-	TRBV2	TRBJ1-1	TGTGCCAGCCACTGGAGGGGGGGCACTGAAGCTTTCTTT	CASHWRGGTEAFF
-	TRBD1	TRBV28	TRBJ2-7	TGTGCCAGCGGACGACAGGGTTGGACCTACGAGCAGTACTTC	CASGRQGWTYEQYF
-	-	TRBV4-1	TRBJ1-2	TGCGCCAGCAGCCCTTCTGATACAGGGCCTCTCTATGGCTACACCTTC	CASSPSDTGPLYGYTF
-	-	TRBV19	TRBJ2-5	TGTGCCAGTAGTCCCGCAGTGGGAGCGCAAGAGACCCAGTACTTC	CASSPAVGAQETQYF
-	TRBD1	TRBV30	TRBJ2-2	TGTGCCTGGGACAGGGCGGCTGACACCGGGGAGCTGTTTTTT	CAWDRAADTGELFF
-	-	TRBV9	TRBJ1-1	TGTGCCAGCAGCGTAGCTATTGGGGGCCACGAAGCTTTCTTT	CASSVAIGGHEAFF